This T cell receptor beta chain was captured in a study of blood T cell repertoires in COVID-19. For the study at large: Sources were T cells, B-cell-depleted T cells, or PBMCs; the material itself was cDNA or gDNA.

The ends were cut back, 7 bases at V and 3 bases at J, with 10 bases in the middle. The CDR3 is 13 residues long. Germline CDR1 MGHDK, CDR2 SYGVNS. Generated by immunoSEQ multiplex PCR, the TCRdb table keeps only in-frame clones and is missing some. The top ten hold under 7.5% of the sample, which has about 200,000 clones, roughly 89% seen once. This clone was counted only a few times. The sample comprised peripheral blood. The TCR sequence derives from a man in his 60s who had recovered from COVID-19. The chain employs TRBV25-1 and TRBJ2-1, with no clear D. The CDR3 is CASIRDNYNEQFF. The CDR3 DNA sequence: TGTGCCAGCATAAGAGACAACTACAATGAGCAGTTCTTC. The whole variable domain, filled in from reference TRBV25-1 and TRBJ2-1, reads EADIYQTPRYLVIGTGKKITLECSQTMGHDKMYWYQQDPGMELHLIHYSYGVNSTEKGDLSSESTVSRIRTEHFPLTLESARPSHTSQYLCASIRDNYNEQFFGPGTRLTVL.